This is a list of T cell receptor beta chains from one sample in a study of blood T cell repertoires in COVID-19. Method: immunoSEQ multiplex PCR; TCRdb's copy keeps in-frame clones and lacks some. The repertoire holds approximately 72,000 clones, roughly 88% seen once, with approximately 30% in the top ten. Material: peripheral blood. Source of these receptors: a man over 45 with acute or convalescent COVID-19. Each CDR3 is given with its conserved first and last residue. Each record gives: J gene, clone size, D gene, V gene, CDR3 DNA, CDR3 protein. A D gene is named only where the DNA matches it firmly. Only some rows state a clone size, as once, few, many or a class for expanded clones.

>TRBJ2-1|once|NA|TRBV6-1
TGTGCCAGCAGTGAATACAACAATGAGCAGTTCTTC
CASSEYNNEQFF
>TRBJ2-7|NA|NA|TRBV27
TGTGCCACCCAGGCCAAACCCTACGAGCAGTACTTC
CATQAKPYEQYF
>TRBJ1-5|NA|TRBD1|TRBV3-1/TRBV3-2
TGTGCCAGCAGCCGCGGACAGGGTGCTCAGCCCCAGCATTTT
CASSRGQGAQPQHF
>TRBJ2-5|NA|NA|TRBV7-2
TGTGCCAGCAGCTCCCGAGCGATCAGAGAGACCCAGTACTTC
CASSSRAIRETQYF
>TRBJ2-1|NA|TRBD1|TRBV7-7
TGTGCTAGCAGCCCAGGACAGGCGAACAATGAGCAGTTCTTC
CASSPGQANNEQFF
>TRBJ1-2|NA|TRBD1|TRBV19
TGTGCCAGTACCCGGAGTGACAGGGGGCCTGTATCTAACTATGGCTACACCTTC
CASTRSDRGPVSNYGYTF
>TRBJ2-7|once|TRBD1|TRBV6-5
TGTGCCAGCAGTTCCTTACCGGGACAGTCCCGCGAGCAGTACTTC
CASSSLPGQSREQYF
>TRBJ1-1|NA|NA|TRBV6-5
TGTGCCAGCAGCATCGGCACTGAAGCTTTCTTT
CASSIGTEAFF
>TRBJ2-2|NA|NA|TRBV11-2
TGTGCCAGCAGCTTAGATCTGTTGGGGGCGGTTAGCACCGGGGAGCTGTTTTTT
CASSLDLLGAVSTGELFF
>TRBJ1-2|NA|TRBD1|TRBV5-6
TGTGCCAGCAGCCCTGTAGGGGGCGGGGGCTACACCTTC
CASSPVGGGGYTF
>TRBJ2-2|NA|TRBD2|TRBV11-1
TGTGCCAGCCGTGAGCTAGCGGGGGCGAACACCGGGGAGCTGTTTTTT
CASRELAGANTGELFF
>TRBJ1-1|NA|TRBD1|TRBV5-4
TGTGCCAGCACCTCCAAACAGGGGGCGAGGACTGAAGCTTTCTTT
CASTSKQGARTEAFF
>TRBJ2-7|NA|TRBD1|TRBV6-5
TGTGCCAGCAGTCTACAGGGGGCCTACGAGCAGTACTTC
CASSLQGAYEQYF
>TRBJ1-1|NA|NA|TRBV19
TGTGCCAGTAGTATCGGCAGGGAAGGGCCTGAGGCTTTCTTT
CASSIGREGPEAFF
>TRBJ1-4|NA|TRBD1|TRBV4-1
TGCGCCAGCAGCCGGGGACAGGCAACTAATGAAAAACTGTTTTTT
CASSRGQATNEKLFF
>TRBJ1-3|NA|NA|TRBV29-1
TGCAGCGTTGAGGGAGGGAGAAGTGGAAACACCATATATTTT
CSVEGGRSGNTIYF
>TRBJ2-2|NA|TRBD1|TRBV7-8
TGTGCCAGCAGCACCGACAGGGGGCGCACCGGGGAGCTGTTTTTT
CASSTDRGRTGELFF
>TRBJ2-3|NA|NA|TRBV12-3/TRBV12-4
TGTGCCAGCAGAAAGACAAGCACAGATACGCAGTATTTT
CASRKTSTDTQYF
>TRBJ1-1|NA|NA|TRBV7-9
TGTGCCAGCAGCCCTCTTCGGGTAACTGAAGCTTTCTTT
CASSPLRVTEAFF
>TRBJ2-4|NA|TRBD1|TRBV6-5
TGTGCCAGCATCGGACAGGGATTCAACATTCAGTACTTC
CASIGQGFNIQYF
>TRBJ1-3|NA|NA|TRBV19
TGTGCCAGTACGCGCGGACAACGGATGGTATATTTT
CASTRGQRMVYF
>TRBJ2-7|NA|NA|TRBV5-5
TGTGCCAGCAGCTTCGGTTCCCACGAGCAGTACTTC
CASSFGSHEQYF
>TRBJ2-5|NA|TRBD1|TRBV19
TGTGCCAGTAGTATAGGGGGGACAGCAACGGAGACCCAGTACTTC
CASSIGGTATETQYF
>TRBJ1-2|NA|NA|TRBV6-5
TGTGCCAGCAGCGGGGGGTTGAACGGCTATGGCTACACCTTC
CASSGGLNGYGYTF
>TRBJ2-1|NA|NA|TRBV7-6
TGTGCCAGCAGCTTAACGGGGGTTTCCTACAATGAGCAGTTCTTC
CASSLTGVSYNEQFF
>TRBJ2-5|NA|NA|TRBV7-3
TGTGCCAGCAGCTTCCGCGGAACGGAGACCCAGTACTTC
CASSFRGTETQYF
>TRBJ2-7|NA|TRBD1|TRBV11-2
TGTGCCAGCAGGGGACAGGGGGTATCCTACGAGCAGTACTTC
CASRGQGVSYEQYF
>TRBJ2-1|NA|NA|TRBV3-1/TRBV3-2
TGTGCCAGCAGCCAAGTCAGGGCGGGGGAGCAGTTCTTC
CASSQVRAGEQFF
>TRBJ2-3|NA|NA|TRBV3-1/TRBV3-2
TGTGCCAGCAGCCAAGGGCACCTTAACACAGATACGCAGTATTTT
CASSQGHLNTDTQYF
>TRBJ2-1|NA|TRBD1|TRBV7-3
TGTGCCAGCAGCTGGGGACAGGGATCAGGCAATGAGCAGTTCTTC
CASSWGQGSGNEQFF
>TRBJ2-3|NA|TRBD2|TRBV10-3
TGTGCCATCAGCGGTAGCGGGGGGGCTGTAGATACGCAGTATTTT
CAISGSGGAVDTQYF
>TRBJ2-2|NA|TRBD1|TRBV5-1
TGCGCCAGCAGCCCCCTTCGGACAGGCAGAAACACCGGGGAGCTGTTTTTT
CASSPLRTGRNTGELFF
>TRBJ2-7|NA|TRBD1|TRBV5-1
TGCGCCAGCAGCTCAACCGGGACAGGGGGTGGCGAGCAGTACTTC
CASSSTGTGGGEQYF
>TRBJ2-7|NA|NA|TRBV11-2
TGTGCCAGCAGCTTAGATCCCCAGTCCTACGAGCAGTACTTC
CASSLDPQSYEQYF
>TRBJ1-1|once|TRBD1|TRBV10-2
TGCGCCAGCACTCAGGGACAGATGAACACTGAAGCTTTCTTT
CASTQGQMNTEAFF
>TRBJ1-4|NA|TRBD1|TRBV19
TGTGCCAGTACCACTTCGACAGGGTTGCCTGAAAAACTGTTTTTT
CASTTSTGLPEKLFF
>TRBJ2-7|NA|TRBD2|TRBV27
TGTGCCAGCAGTTTGACGGGGGAGGGCTACGAGCAGTACTTC
CASSLTGEGYEQYF
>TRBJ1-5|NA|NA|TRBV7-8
TGTGCCAGCAGCTTAGGAATTTCGGTAAATCAGCCCCAGCATTTT
CASSLGISVNQPQHF
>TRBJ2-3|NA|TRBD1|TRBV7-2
TGTGCCAGCAGCTCGGGGACAGGGGGCTCGAGTACGCAGTATTTT
CASSSGTGGSSTQYF
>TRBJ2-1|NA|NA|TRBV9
TGTGCCAGCAGCCTACTAGTGTCTAGCGCCTACAATGAGCAGTTCTTC
CASSLLVSSAYNEQFF
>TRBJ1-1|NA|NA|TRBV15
TGTGCCACCAGCAGGGACAGAGGCAACACTGAAGCTTTCTTT
CATSRDRGNTEAFF
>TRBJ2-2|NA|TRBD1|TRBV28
TGTGCCAGCAGTTTACCCCGGACAGGGTACACCGGGGAGCTGTTTTTT
CASSLPRTGYTGELFF
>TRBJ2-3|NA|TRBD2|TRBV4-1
TGCGCCAGCAGCCAGGATACTAGCGGCGACACAGATACGCAGTATTTT
CASSQDTSGDTDTQYF
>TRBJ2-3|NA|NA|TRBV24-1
TGTGCCACCAGTGATCCCCATGTCACAGGAGATACGCAGTATTTT
CATSDPHVTGDTQYF
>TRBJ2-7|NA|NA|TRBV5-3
TGTTCTGTTGGGGAGCACGAGCAGTACTTC
CSVGEHEQYF
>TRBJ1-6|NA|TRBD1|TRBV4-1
TGCGCCAGCAGCAAAGGACAGGGGTCTTGGAATTCACCCCTCCACTTT
CASSKGQGSWNSPLHF
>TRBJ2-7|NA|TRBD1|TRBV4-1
TGCGCCAGCAGCCCGACCGGGACAGTCTCCTACGAGCAGTACTTC
CASSPTGTVSYEQYF
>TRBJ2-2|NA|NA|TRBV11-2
TGTGCCAGCAGCCCATACCTACGCAGGGGATGGGCGAACACCGGGGAGCTGTTTTTT
CASSPYLRRGWANTGELFF
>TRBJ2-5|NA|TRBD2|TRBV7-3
TGTGCCAGCAGCGGGCTAGCGGGCGAGGAGACCCAGTACTTC
CASSGLAGEETQYF
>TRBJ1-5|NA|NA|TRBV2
TGTGCCAGCAGTGAAGGACTGGTCAATCAGCCCCAGCATTTT
CASSEGLVNQPQHF
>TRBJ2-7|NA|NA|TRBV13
TGTGCCAGCAGCTCTTCAGGTAACTCCTACGAGCAGTACTTC
CASSSSGNSYEQYF
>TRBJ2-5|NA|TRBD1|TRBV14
TGTGCCAGCAGCCAAGATAGCGAGACAGGGGGCTTCGTGAAAGAGACCCAGTACTTC
CASSQDSETGGFVKETQYF
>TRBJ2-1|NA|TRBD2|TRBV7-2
TGTGCCAGCAGCGTACTAGCGGCGAATTACAATGAGCAGTTCTTC
CASSVLAANYNEQFF
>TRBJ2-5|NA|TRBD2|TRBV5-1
TGCGCCAGCAGACCCGGGACTAGCGGTCAAGAGACCCAGTACTTC
CASRPGTSGQETQYF
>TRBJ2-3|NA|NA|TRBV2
TGTGCCAGCAGTGCTAGCAGAACGCAGTATTTT
CASSASRTQYF